These 30 T cell receptor beta chains originate from one sample sequenced in a study of control samples from healthy donors and cancer patients. Assay used: immunoSEQ multiplex PCR; TCRdb lists only in-frame clones, some missing. The table records more than 95,000 clones, over 75% of them present only once. The source material was blood. The receptors shown here come from a man aged 55 to 70 in good health.

The chain is built from TRBV6-6 and TRBJ1-3, with D hard to call. The CDR3 runs 16 residues. In germline, CDR1 is MNHNY, CDR2 SVGAGI (reference sequence). V shed 0 bases and J shed 0 bases, with 9 bases lying between them. CDR3: CASSYSDSRSGNTIYF. Written as DNA, the CDR3 is TGTGCCAGCAGTTACTCGGACTCACGCTCTGGAAACACCATATATTTT.

Concerning this clone itself: Its ends do not fully match the called genes, so a read error is possible. This chain links TRBV6-5 with TRBJ1-3, with D possibly TRBD1 on 6 matching bases. Germline V gene lookup returns CDR1 MNHEY and CDR2 SVGAGI. CDR3 length equals 14 residues. The DNA for the CDR3 is TGTGCCGGCAGGCAGGGGTCGAAGGGAAACACCATATATTTT. Residues: CAGRQGSKGNTIYF.

The rearrangement joins TRBV6-6 to TRBJ2-7, with D perhaps given as TRBD1 or TRBD2 (5 bases each). Germline CDR1 and CDR2: MNHNY and SVGAGI (reference sequence). The CDR3 covers 13 residues. V shed 4 bases and J shed 3 bases, with 10 bases lying between them. The DNA for the CDR3 is TGTGCCAGCAGTTCTCTGGGGGTCTACGAGCAGTACTTC. This codes for CASSSLGVYEQYF.

This chain connects TRBV7-2 to TRBJ2-7, with TRBD1 matching over 12 bases. Per germline, CDR1 SGHTA and CDR2 FQGNSA. There are 16 residues in the CDR3. Trimming at V came to 5 bases and at J to 5 bases, leaving 10 bases not matched to a gene. CDR3 region: CASSPTGTGGFHEQYF. Here the CDR3 DNA reads TGTGCCAGCAGCCCCACGGGGACAGGGGGCTTTCACGAGCAGTACTTC.

This clone was observed a single time. V gene TRBV4-3 combines with J gene TRBJ2-1; TRBD2 matches 8 bases. Trimming removed 4 bases from V and 1 base from J; junction bases left unmatched: 3. There are 15 residues in the CDR3. Germline V gives CDR1 LGHNA, CDR2 YSLEER. The CDR3 DNA follows: TGCGCCAGCAGCCTCGGACTAGCTTCCTACAATGAGCAGTTCTTC. Translating gives CASSLGLASYNEQFF.

The chain combines TRBV5-1 with TRBJ1-3; D is possibly TRBD1 (5 bases). This CDR3 is built from 15 residues. Per germline, CDR1 SGHRS and CDR2 YFSETQ. Trimming left V 1 base short and J 0 bases short, with 8 bases between. CDR3 residues: CASSLRGGSGNTIYF. CDR3 nucleotide sequence: TGCGCCAGCAGCTTGCGCGGGGGCTCTGGAAACACCATATATTTT.

Comment on this clone: The sample carries other DNA sequences with the same CDR3. The V and J genes are TRBV12-3 or TRBV12-4 and TRBJ1-4; TRBD1 might be the D (5 bases). This CDR3 is 13 amino acids long. Trimming stripped 3 bases from V and 5 bases from J, with 7 bases between. The CDR3 protein is CASSFAGNEKLFF. The DNA of the CDR3 is TGTGCCAGCAGTTTTGCAGGGAATGAAAAACTGTTTTTT.

This clone came up once. The chain joins TRBV7-9 to TRBJ2-3; D is uncertain. The CDR3 runs to 13 residues. Per germline, CDR1 SEHNR and CDR2 FQNEAQ (reference sequence). V gave up 5 bases and J gave up 0 bases, with 6 bases separating them. The CDR3 here is CASSGVSTDTQYF. In nucleotides, the CDR3 is TGTGCCAGCAGCGGGGTGAGCACAGATACGCAGTATTTT.

The gene calls are TRBV12-5 and TRBJ1-1; D is undetermined. This CDR3 is built from 15 residues. V was pared by 6 bases and J by 1 base, with 15 bases between. Germline V gene lookup returns CDR1 LGHNT and CDR2 FRNRAP. The CDR3 loop is CASGEGPLGNTEAFF. The CDR3 DNA sequence: TGTGCTAGTGGCGAGGGTCCGCTAGGGAACACTGAAGCTTTCTTT.

The chain has TRBV28 and TRBJ2-6, with D unclear. V was pared by 3 bases and J by 0 bases, with 9 bases between. CDR1 and CDR2 (germline): MDHEN, SYDVKM. The CDR3 runs to 16 residues. CDR3 residues: CASSFSGPSGANVLTF. CDR3 sequence (DNA): TGTGCCAGCAGTTTCTCCGGACCCTCTGGGGCCAACGTCCTGACTTTC.

The V and J genes are TRBV6-2 or TRBV6-3 and TRBJ1-5; 7 bases match TRBD1. The CDR3 contains 18 residues. The germline CDR1 and CDR2 sequences are MNHEY and SVGEGT. The V and J ends lost 2 bases and 0 bases, in that order; junction bases with no gene match: 10. Written as DNA, the CDR3 is TGTGCCAGCAGTTACCCCGGGACAGCGATTTATAGCAATCAGCCCCAGCATTTT. Translation: CASSYPGTAIYSNQPQHF.

V gene TRBV7-2 combines with J gene TRBJ1-2; 9 nucleotides match TRBD1. CDR3 length equals 13 residues. V shed 4 bases, J shed 7 bases, and the junction held 4 bases outside the gene matches. The germline V gene encodes CDR1 SGHTA and CDR2 FQGNSA. The CDR3 DNA follows: TGTGCCAGCAGCTCTACAGGGGGCGTTGGCTACACCTTC. This gives the protein CASSSTGGVGYTF.

V usage is TRBV19 and J usage is TRBJ2-3, with 9 nucleotides matching TRBD1. The J segment lost 3 bases and the V segment lost 3 bases, leaving 7 bases of the junction unmatched. This CDR3 has 16 amino acids. Germline CDR1 is LNHDA and CDR2 is SQIVND (reference sequence). CDR3 bases: TGTGCCAGTAGTATCTGGACAGGGGCGGGGACAGATACGCAGTATTTT. It is translated as CASSIWTGAGTDTQYF.

This clone was seen just once. The V call is TRBV5-8, the J call TRBJ1-2; 10 bases align to TRBD1. The V gene's germline CDR1 is SGHTS and CDR2 YDEGEE. There are 14 residues in the CDR3. Unmatched junction bases numbered 1, after V lost 3 bases and J lost 2 bases. CDR3 bases: TGTGCCAGCAGCTCGGGACAGGGGAACTATGGCTACACCTTC. This sequence encodes CASSSGQGNYGYTF.

This chain links TRBV5-1 with TRBJ1-1; TRBD1 aligns across 7 bases. Germline values: CDR1 SGHRS, CDR2 YFSETQ. The CDR3 totals 14 residues. Unmatched junction bases numbered 10, after V lost 5 bases and J lost 6 bases. The CDR3 loop reads CASSLTGLRAEAFF. The CDR3 DNA sequence: TGCGCCAGCAGTTTGACAGGGTTGCGGGCTGAAGCTTTCTTT.

V is TRBV7-2 and J is TRBJ1-4; TRBD1 aligns across 10 bases. This CDR3 contains 15 residues. CDR1 SGHTA and CDR2 FQGNSA come from the germline V gene. J gave up 8 bases and V 2 bases, and 5 bases lay outside the gene matches. The CDR3 region is CASSLRDRGFEKLFF. The DNA of the CDR3 is TGTGCCAGCAGCTTAAGGGACAGGGGTTTCGAAAAACTGTTTTTT.

V usage is TRBV29-1 and J usage is TRBJ2-1; D not certain. Germline CDR1 is SQVTM and CDR2 is ANQGSEA. The CDR3 is 11 residues long. V gave up 7 bases and J gave up 5 bases, with 9 bases separating them. CDR3 coding DNA: TGCAGCGGAGGATCAAACAATGAGCAGTTCTTC. It specifies CSGGSNNEQFF.

The rearrangement uses TRBV3-1 (or the pseudogene TRBV3-2) and TRBJ1-1, with D tentatively TRBD1 (5 bases). Germline-derived CDR1 and CDR2 are LGHDT and YNNKEL (reference sequence). The CDR3 loop spans 13 amino acids. V lost 0 bases and J 11 bases, leaving 13 bases between the germline ends. CDR3 protein: CASSQDLQGRAFF. The CDR3 coding sequence is TGTGCCAGCAGCCAAGATCTTCAGGGACGGGCTTTCTTT.

The chain combines TRBV6-1 with TRBJ2-2; tentatively, D is TRBD2 (6 bases). V gave up 3 bases and J gave up 0 bases, with 11 bases separating them. CDR1 and CDR2 from the germline V gene are MNHNS and SASEGT. This CDR3 region has 16 residues. CDR3 region: CASSDGWGANTGELFF. In nucleotides, the CDR3 is TGTGCCAGCAGTGATGGCTGGGGGGCGAACACCGGGGAGCTGTTTTTT.

The J gene is TRBJ2-7, the V gene TRBV5-1; D remains unclear. The CDR3 contains 14 residues. Per the germline V gene, CDR1 is SGHRS and CDR2 is YFSETQ. Trimming took off 3 bases at V and 0 bases at J, with 10 bases between the two ends. The CDR3 nucleotides are TGCGCCAGCAGCTCTATTGAACCCTCCTACGAGCAGTACTTC. As protein: CASSSIEPSYEQYF.

The chain combines TRBV19 with TRBJ1-5, with TRBD1 as a possible D gene (6 bases). V shed 5 bases and J shed 1 base, with 15 bases lying between them. The CDR3 is made up of 16 amino acids. Per germline, CDR1 LNHDA and CDR2 SQIVND (reference sequence). This CDR3 reads CASSQTGLGSNQPQHF. The CDR3 DNA reads TGTGCCAGTAGTCAGACAGGCCTTGGGAGCAATCAGCCCCAGCATTTT.

This clone came up a few times. This chain uses TRBV19 with TRBJ1-4, with 8 bases identical to TRBD1. The trim removed 8 bases at V and 5 bases at J, leaving 10 bases unmatched. The CDR3 runs 15 residues. Per the germline V gene, CDR1 is LNHDA and CDR2 is SQIVND (reference sequence). The chain's CDR3 is CASSIGQGQNEKLFF. In DNA, the CDR3 is TGTGCCAGTTCCATCGGACAGGGACAAAATGAAAAACTGTTTTTT.

V usage is TRBV7-9 and J usage is TRBJ1-1; TRBD1 might be the D (6 bases). V lost 1 base and J 8 bases, leaving 20 bases between the germline ends. The CDR3 loop spans 16 amino acids. Per the germline V gene, CDR1 is SEHNR and CDR2 is FQNEAQ (reference sequence). The CDR3 region has the DNA TGTGCCAGCAGCTTAGTCGAGGGGGACGGAAGACGAGAAGCTTTCTTT. Its translation: CASSLVEGDGRREAFF.

The V gene is TRBV7-8, the J gene TRBJ2-7; possibly TRBD1 or TRBD2 for D (5 bases each). The germline CDR1 and CDR2 sequences are SGHVS and FQNEAQ. Trimming stripped 5 bases from V and 0 bases from J, with 17 bases between. The CDR3 totals 16 residues. This chain's CDR3 is CASSPATRDLSYEQYF. DNA of the CDR3: TGTGCCAGCAGCCCGGCTACAAGGGACCTCTCCTACGAGCAGTACTTC.

The gene calls are TRBV7-8 and TRBJ2-1, with D possibly being TRBD2 (5 bases). The V gene's germline CDR1 is SGHVS and CDR2 FQNEAQ. V was trimmed by 4 bases and J by 4 bases, leaving 17 bases between them. The CDR3 is made up of 16 amino acids. Here the CDR3 reads CASSSTPRTVYNEQFF. The CDR3 DNA follows: TGTGCCAGCAGCTCCACCCCTCGGACTGTTTACAATGAGCAGTTCTTC. Complete variable domain (other parts from reference TRBV7-8 and TRBJ2-1): GAGVSQSPRYKVAKRGQDVALRCDPISGHVSLFWYQQALGQGPEFLTYFQNEAQLDKSGLPSDRFFAERPEGSVSTLKIQRTQQEDSAVYLCASSSTPRTVYNEQFFGPGTRLTVL.

The chain employs TRBV10-3 and TRBJ1-4; D gene uncertain. The V end was cut by 4 bases, the J end by 7 bases, with 4 bases between. Germline V gene sequence: CDR1 ENHRY, CDR2 SYGVKD. The CDR3 covers 11 residues. For the CDR3, the DNA is TGTGCCATCAGTGCCGGTGAAAAACTGTTTTTT. Encoded protein: CAISAGEKLFF.

The chain uses TRBV5-1 and TRBJ2-7; TRBD2 matches 10 bases. Losses at the gene ends were 4 bases for V and 4 bases for J; bases not matched to a gene: 14. This CDR3 is 17 amino acids long. Germline CDR1 is SGHRS and CDR2 is YFSETQ. CDR3 protein: CASSPGGLAGGSYEQYF. In DNA, the CDR3 is TGCGCCAGCAGCCCCGGCGGATTAGCGGGGGGATCTTACGAGCAGTACTTC.

The gene calls are TRBV10-1 and TRBJ2-7, with no clear D. Germline V gene data show CDR1 as WNHNN and CDR2 as SYGVQD (reference sequence). The germline V and J ends were trimmed by 2 bases and 2 bases, with 16 bases remaining between them. CDR3 size: 16 residues. The CDR3 DNA reads as TGCGCCAGCAGTGAGACTCCGGGCCTACTTACCTACGAGCAGTACTTC. Encoded protein: CASSETPGLLTYEQYF.

The chain uses TRBV4-2 and TRBJ1-6, with D tentatively TRBD1 (6 bases). The CDR3 length is 15 residues. The V gene's germline CDR1 is LGHNA and CDR2 YNFKEQ. V gave up 0 bases and J gave up 7 bases, with 10 bases separating them. CDR3 loop: CASSQDQGINSPLHF. DNA of the CDR3: TGTGCCAGCAGCCAAGATCAGGGGATCAATTCACCCCTCCACTTT.

The chain links TRBV7-2 to TRBJ2-3; 8 nucleotides match TRBD2. J lost 3 bases, V lost 2 bases, and 7 bases had no gene match. The germline V gene encodes CDR1 SGHTA and CDR2 FQGNSA. The CDR3 is 16 amino acids. The CDR3 DNA reads as TGTGCCAGCAGCTTAAGTTTAGCGGGGCGGACAGATACGCAGTATTTT. Amino acid sequence: CASSLSLAGRTDTQYF.